A selection of T cell receptor beta chains follows, all from one sample in a study of T cells in Graves' hyperthyroidism and ophthalmopathy. TCRdb itself ran the multiplex PCR reads through MiXCR, one entry per CDR3 protein. The repertoire holds roughly 200,000 distinct CDR3 sequences, about 17% seen once, with just under 45% in the top ten. Sequencing was carried out using blood. The receptors originated from a man aged 35 to 55 with Graves' hyperthyroidism. Each CDR3 is given with its conserved first and last residue. D genes are given only for firm matches. Clone size is stated in some rows and not others, as once, few, many or a class when expanded.

J,size,V,D,CDR3,DNA
TRBJ2-1,few,TRBV20-1,TRBD2,CSARDPQRGGTHEQFF,TGCAGTGCTAGAGATCCCCAGCGGGGGGGCACCCATGAGCAGTTCTTC
TRBJ2-7,.,TRBV12-3/TRBV12-4,TRBD2,CASTSKLASEQYF,TGTGCCAGTACGTCTAAACTAGCGAGCGAGCAGTACTTC
TRBJ1-1,many,TRBV19,.,CASSIRTSGSYSAFF,TGTGCCAGTAGTATTCGTACTTCCGGGTCATACTCAGCTTTCTTT
TRBJ1-1,many,TRBV30,.,CAWSVPAQWNTEAFF,TGTGCCTGGAGTGTACCCGCCCAATGGAACACTGAAGCTTTCTTT
TRBJ1-1,many,TRBV18,.,CASSPTTVNTEAFF,TGTGCCAGCTCACCAACAACGGTGAACACTGAAGCTTTCTTT
TRBJ2-7,.,TRBV7-2,.,CASSNKGEQYF,TGTGCCAGCAGCAATAAGGGTGAGCAGTACTTC
TRBJ2-2,many,TRBV5-5,.,CASSVETGGGLNTGELFF,TGTGCCAGCAGCGTGGAGACCGGGGGTGGTCTGAACACCGGGGAGCTGTTTTTT
TRBJ2-7,.,TRBV2,.,CTSSYTTLRGGQYF,TGTACCAGCAGTTACACTACCCTCAGGGGAGGGCAGTACTTC
TRBJ1-2,many,TRBV18,.,CASSLDRNYGYTF,TGTGCCAGCTCACTGGACAGAAACTATGGCTACACCTTC
TRBJ1-5,few,TRBV5-1,TRBD1,CASSGGDGTGFQHF,TGCGCCAGCAGCGGAGGAGATGGGACAGGTTTCCAGCATTTT
TRBJ2-7,many,TRBV5-1,TRBD2,CASSEGTSRIHEQYF,TGCGCCAGCAGCGAAGGGACTAGCCGGATCCACGAGCAGTACTTC
TRBJ2-6,many,TRBV11-2,.,CASSSYKGARTSGANVLTF,TGTGCCAGCAGCTCGTATAAAGGGGCACGCACCTCTGGGGCCAACGTCCTGACTTTC
TRBJ1-4,many,TRBV7-6,.,CASSKDRPSEKLFF,TGTGCCAGCAGCAAAGACAGGCCCAGTGAAAAACTGTTTTTT
TRBJ2-7,many,TRBV9,.,CASSEGISYEQYF,TGTGCCAGCAGCGAGGGGATCTCCTACGAGCAGTACTTC
TRBJ2-2,few,TRBV7-9,.,CASSFSHRENAGELFF,TGTGCCAGCAGCTTCAGCCACAGGGAAAATGCCGGGGAGCTGTTTTTT
TRBJ2-2,many,TRBV20-1,TRBD2,CSARNAGGFNTGELFF,TGCAGTGCTAGAAACGCGGGGGGGTTTAACACCGGGGAGCTGTTTTTT
TRBJ2-7,many,TRBV20-1,.,CSARQPTAPYEQYF,TGCAGTGCTAGACAACCGACAGCTCCCTACGAGCAGTACTTC
TRBJ2-1,many,TRBV28,.,CASNWGGANNEQFF,TGTGCCAGCAATTGGGGGGGGGCTAACAATGAGCAGTTCTTC
TRBJ2-7,.,TRBV11-2,.,CASSSQTQRPYEQYF,TGTGCCAGCAGCTCACAGACCCAGCGCCCCTACGAGCAGTACTTC
TRBJ2-7,many,TRBV18,.,CASSLQTGEYEQYF,TGTGCCAGCTCACTCCAGACAGGAGAATACGAGCAGTACTTC
TRBJ2-7,many,TRBV27,.,CASSPSAGEQYF,TGTGCCAGCAGCCCGAGTGCGGGGGAGCAGTACTTC
TRBJ2-5,many,TRBV7-3,.,CASSRRASSETQYF,TGTGCCAGCAGCCGCCGGGCCTCCTCAGAGACCCAGTACTTC
TRBJ2-7,once,TRBV7-9,.,CASSQTVTYEQYF,TGTGCCAGCAGCCAAACAGTTACCTACGAGCAGTACTTC
TRBJ1-5,many,TRBV20-1,.,CSAVRPGRSNQPQHF,TGCAGTGCTGTTCGACCAGGGAGGAGCAATCAGCCCCAGCATTTT
TRBJ2-3,many,TRBV6-6,TRBD2,CASSYWRGGQGTDTQYF,TGTGCCAGCAGTTACTGGCGGGGGGGCCAAGGGACAGATACGCAGTATTTT
TRBJ2-3,many,TRBV7-2,TRBD1,CASSRRTGDGDTQYF,TGTGCCAGCAGCCGAAGGACAGGGGATGGAGATACGCAGTATTTT